Presented here are 18 T cell receptor beta chains from one specimen sequenced in a study of blood T cell repertoires in COVID-19. Sequencing was performed with immunoSEQ multiplex PCR; in TCRdb, only in-frame clones are kept and a portion is missing. The sample carries roughly 97,000 clones, 90% recorded once. Sequencing was carried out using peripheral blood. These receptors were obtained from a man between 60 and 70 years old with acute or convalescent COVID-19.

In DNA form, the CDR3 reads TGCGCCAGCCAACCCGATCCCCGGGGAAGTAATTCACCCCTCCACTTT. Protein: CASQPDPRGSNSPLHF. V usage is TRBV5-1 and J usage is TRBJ1-6; no definite D call. The length of the CDR3 is 16 residues. V shed 7 bases and J shed 6 bases, with 20 bases lying between them. The V gene's germline CDR1 is SGHRS and CDR2 YFSETQ.

The rearrangement links TRBV6-1 to TRBJ1-5, with no clear D. Between the trimmed V and J ends, which lost 1 base and 0 bases, there was a span of 7 bases. This CDR3 spans 15 amino acids. Germline CDR1 reads MNHNS; CDR2 reads SASEGT. The CDR3 nucleotides read TGTGCCAGCAGTGAAGGGTACAGTAGCAATCAGCCCCAGCATTTT. This gives the protein CASSEGYSSNQPQHF.

The CDR3 loop reads CASSLDLDANLAKNIQYF. The DNA for the CDR3 is TGTGCCAGCAGCTTAGATCTAGACGCAAACCTAGCCAAAAACATTCAGTACTTC. The V call is TRBV11-2, the J call TRBJ2-4; D uncertain. This CDR3 contains 18 residues. Between the trimmed V and J ends, which lost 0 bases and 0 bases, there was a span of 15 bases. The germline gives CDR1 SGHAT, CDR2 FQNNGV.

V usage is TRBV2 and J usage is TRBJ1-1; TRBD1 matches at 7 bases. The CDR3 runs 15 residues. The V and J ends lost 6 bases and 1 base, in that order; junction bases with no gene match: 8. Germline loops: CDR1 SNHLY, CDR2 FYNNEI. The CDR3 coding sequence is TGTGCCAGCAGGATAAGGGGGCTCGGGAACACTGAAGCTTTCTTT. Amino acids: CASRIRGLGNTEAFF.

This clone appeared a single time. CDR3 nucleotides: TGTGCCAGCAGCCAGGGACAGGGAGGATCACCCCTCCACTTT. Residues: CASSQGQGGSPLHF. The chain carries TRBV7-9 and TRBJ1-6; 9 bases are a match to TRBD1. From germline, CDR1 is SEHNR and CDR2 FQNEAQ (reference sequence). The CDR3 covers 14 residues. V shed 5 bases, J shed 10 bases, and the junction held 6 bases outside the gene matches.

This clone has just one count. V gene TRBV6-5 combines with J gene TRBJ2-7; TRBD2 agrees at 7 bases. The V gene end was trimmed by 6 bases and the J gene end by 9 bases; junction bases not matched to a gene: 11. This CDR3 is 13 amino acids long. The germline V gene encodes CDR1 MNHEY and CDR2 SVGAGI. CDR3 sequence (DNA): TGTGCCAGCAGAAAAAACCAAGCTAGCGGGCAGTACGTC. Translation gives CASRKNQASGQYV.

This clone was seen only a few times. This chain links TRBV27 with TRBJ1-2, with 8 bases lining up with TRBD1. CDR1 and CDR2 from the germline V gene are MNHEY and SMNVEV (reference sequence). V gave up 6 bases and J gave up 10 bases; unmatched junction bases: 7. CDR3 size: 12 residues. Here the CDR3 DNA reads TGTGCCAGCAGACCCGGGACAGGAGCCTACACCTTC. Translation: CASRPGTGAYTF.

The rearrangement uses TRBV7-9 and TRBJ1-4; 7 nucleotides align to TRBD1. CDR1 and CDR2 from the germline V gene are SEHNR and FQNEAQ (reference sequence). This CDR3 contains 15 residues. V gave up 5 bases and J gave up 3 bases; unmatched junction bases: 6. Here the CDR3 DNA reads TGTGCCAGCAGCCCCTCCGGGACAGCTAATGAAAAACTGTTTTTT. Amino acid sequence: CASSPSGTANEKLFF.

This chain links TRBV18 with TRBJ1-1, with D unclear. The V end was cut by 6 bases, the J end by 8 bases, with 13 bases between. The CDR3 consists of 12 residues. Germline CDR1 is KGHSH and CDR2 is LQKENI. CDR3 loop: CASSPRGGEAFF. The CDR3, as DNA: TGTGCCAGCTCGCCTCGGGGTGGGGAAGCTTTCTTT.

The rearrangement uses TRBV29-1 and TRBJ2-3; the D gene is possibly TRBD1 (5 bases). Trimming removed 6 bases from V and 5 bases from J, with 12 bases in between. This CDR3 region has 12 residues. CDR1 is SQVTM, CDR2 ANQGSEA, per germline. The CDR3 protein is CSVGHSQDTQYF. In nucleotides, the CDR3 is TGCAGCGTGGGGCACAGCCAAGATACGCAGTATTTT.

The V and J genes are TRBV29-1 and TRBJ1-1; 7 bases align to TRBD1. The CDR3 has 13 amino acids. Germline CDR1 and CDR2: SQVTM and ANQGSEA. Trimming at V came to 3 bases and at J to 0 bases, leaving 1 base not matched to a gene. The CDR3 sequence is CSVEGQLNTEAFF. The CDR3 DNA follows: TGCAGCGTTGAGGGACAGTTGAACACTGAAGCTTTCTTT.

The chain recombines TRBV5-5 with TRBJ1-1, with TRBD1 as a possible D gene (5 bases). Looked up from germline, CDR1 is SGHKS and CDR2 is YYEKEE (reference sequence). The CDR3 length is 14 residues. V lost 0 bases and J lost 7, with 13 bases in between. The CDR3 reads CASSLEGAHSEAFF. CDR3 in DNA: TGTGCCAGCAGCTTGGAAGGGGCGCATAGTGAAGCTTTCTTT.

CDR3 loop: CASSINRGHGYTF. For the CDR3, the DNA is TGTGCCAGCTCAATCAACAGGGGACATGGCTACACCTTC. The rearrangement uses TRBV18 and TRBJ1-2, with 7 bases that match TRBD1. Germline CDR1 KGHSH, CDR2 LQKENI. V lost 5 bases, J lost 6 bases, and 6 bases stayed unmatched. The CDR3 sequence is 13 residues long.

This clone occurred once. The chain has TRBV19 and TRBJ1-1; D call uncertain. The ends were cut back, 7 bases at V and 0 bases at J, with 15 bases in the middle. From germline, CDR1 is LNHDA and CDR2 SQIVND (reference sequence). The CDR3 covers 15 residues. For the CDR3, the DNA is TGTGCCAGTACCCTTGCCGGGAGGATGAACACTGAAGCTTTCTTT. It encodes CASTLAGRMNTEAFF.

The V and J genes are TRBV7-2 and TRBJ1-2; D is possibly TRBD1 (6 bases). The CDR3 extends over 15 amino acids. V lost 3 bases, J lost 0 bases, and 11 bases lay in between. Germline V gene data show CDR1 as SGHTA and CDR2 as FQGNSA. This CDR3 is CASSLGAVANYGYTF. The CDR3 DNA sequence: TGTGCCAGCAGCTTGGGGGCAGTAGCTAACTATGGCTACACCTTC.

V gene TRBV18 combines with J gene TRBJ1-5, with TRBD1 as a possible D gene (5 bases). Germline-derived CDR1 and CDR2 are KGHSH and LQKENI. The CDR3 is made up of 15 amino acids. V lost 2 bases and J 7 bases, leaving 15 bases between the germline ends. The CDR3 region is CASSPDRTPGQPQHF. CDR3 DNA: TGTGCCAGCTCACCAGACAGAACACCTGGACAGCCCCAGCATTTT.

The chain has TRBV19 and TRBJ1-2; TRBD1 matches at 10 bases. CDR3 length: 15 amino acids. CDR1 and CDR2 (germline): LNHDA, SQIVND (reference sequence). The trim removed 11 bases at V and 4 bases at J, leaving 13 bases unmatched. The CDR3 spells CAVWTGGAAGYGYTF. CDR3 in DNA: TGTGCCGTTTGGACAGGGGGTGCCGCGGGCTATGGCTACACCTTC.

The chain is built from TRBV18 and TRBJ2-7; 13 bases line up with TRBD2. CDR1 is KGHSH and CDR2 is LQKENI in the germline V gene. Trimming took 3 bases from V and 3 from J; bases not matched to a gene: 2. CDR3 length equals 15 residues. Written as DNA, the CDR3 is TGTGCCAGCTCACCGACTAGCGGGGGGTACTACGAGCAGTACTTC. It encodes CASSPTSGGYYEQYF.